The clone carrying this TCR beta chain was counted a single time. Original processing methods: For nucleated cells, counts were estimated from reference gene primer amplification. This table comes from immunoSEQ multiplex PCR, and its TCRdb copy is limited to in-frame clones, with some not included. Clone size and V and J calls were adopted from that table, with D and trimming inferred from the DNA. The sample contains about 180,000 clones, 70% to 90% of which appear only once. Germline lookup yields CDR1 SGHRS and CDR2 YFSETQ. The ends lost 4 bases at V and 8 bases at J; junction bases unmatched: 3. The CDR3 consists of 13 residues. The data were taken from a study of blood T cell repertoires in COVID-19. The wider study: COVID-19 samples from acute and convalescent phases originated in the United States, Italy and Spain.

The TCR originated in a man aged 35-49 years with active or convalescent COVID-19. Sequenced input: peripheral blood. The gene calls are TRBV5-1 and TRBJ1-6; TRBD1 agrees at 7 bases. The CDR3 DNA reads as TGCGCCAGCAGCCGTACAGGGGATTCACCCCTCCACTTT. Translating gives CASSRTGDSPLHF.